Given below is one T cell receptor (beta chain) in context. The target antigen is unknown. The data belong to a study of glioma-infiltrating T cells after dendritic cell vaccination. Study details: Samples are from glioblastoma patients in Phase I and II dendritic cell vaccine trials. Three intradermal dendritic cell vaccine injections were given every two weeks. General study findings and limits: Patients with more pretreatment TILs had longer time to progression and survival. Few patients contributed both blood and tumor specimens.

TCRdb's copy holds only in-frame clones and misses some; the assay was immunoSEQ multiplex PCR. The sample includes fewer than 60,000 clones, about 88% of them seen just once. Stated time point: after dendritic cell vaccination, including at tumor progression/relapse. V was shortened by 2 bases and J by 4 bases, with 17 bases between the two germline ends. CDR1 MGHRA and CDR2 YSYEKL come from the germline V gene. The CDR3 length is 17 residues. This TCR was recovered from a human donor with glioblastoma. The J gene is TRBJ2-2, the V gene TRBV4-1; possibly TRBD2 for D (5 bases). The sample here was blood, taken after dendritic cell vaccination. CDR3 sequence reads: CASSQTSGTWGTGELFF. CDR3 coding DNA: TGCGCCAGCAGCCAAACGTCGGGAACGTGGGGCACCGGGGAGCTGTTTTTT.